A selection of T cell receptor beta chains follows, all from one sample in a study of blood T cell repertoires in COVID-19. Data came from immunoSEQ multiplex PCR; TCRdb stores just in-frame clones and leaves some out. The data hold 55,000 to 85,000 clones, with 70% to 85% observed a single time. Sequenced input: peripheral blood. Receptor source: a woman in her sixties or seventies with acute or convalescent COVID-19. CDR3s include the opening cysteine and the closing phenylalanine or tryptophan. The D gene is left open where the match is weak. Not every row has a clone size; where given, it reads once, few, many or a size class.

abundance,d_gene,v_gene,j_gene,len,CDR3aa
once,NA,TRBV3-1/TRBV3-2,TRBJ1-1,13,CASSHRVGTEAFF
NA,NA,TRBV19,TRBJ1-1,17,CASSPGPQSYMNTEAFF
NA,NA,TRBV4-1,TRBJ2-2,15,CASSPLASNTGELFF
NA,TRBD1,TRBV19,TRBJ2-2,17,CASNTTPGQGDPGELFF
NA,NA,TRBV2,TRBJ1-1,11,CASSEGTEVFF
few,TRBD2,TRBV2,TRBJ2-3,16,CASSERASGSSDTQYF
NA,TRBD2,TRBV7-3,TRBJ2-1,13,CASSVTGGNEQFF
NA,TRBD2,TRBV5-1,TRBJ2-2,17,CASSIQGTSGGTGELFF
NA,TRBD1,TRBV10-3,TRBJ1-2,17,CAISESPDRGWAYGYTF
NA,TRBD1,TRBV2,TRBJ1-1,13,CASREETGVGAFF
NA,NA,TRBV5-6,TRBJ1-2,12,CASSPRLGGYTF
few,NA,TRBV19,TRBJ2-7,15,CASSSSWSLSYEQYF
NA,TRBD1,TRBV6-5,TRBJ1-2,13,CASSTTNRGGYTF
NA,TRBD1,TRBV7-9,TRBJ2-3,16,CASSDGRQGATDTQYF
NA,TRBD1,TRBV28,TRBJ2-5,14,CASSSGQSQETQYF
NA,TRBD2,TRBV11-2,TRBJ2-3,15,CASSYSGGHSDTQYF
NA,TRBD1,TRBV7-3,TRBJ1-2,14,CASSLEQGNYGYTF
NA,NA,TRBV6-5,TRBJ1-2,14,CASSRTEIAAGYTF
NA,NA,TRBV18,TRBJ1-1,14,CASSPGGGNTEAFF
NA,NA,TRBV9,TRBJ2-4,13,CASSRGAKNIQYF
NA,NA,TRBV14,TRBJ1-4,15,CASSQAQGPNEKLFF
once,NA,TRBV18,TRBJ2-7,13,CASSPREAYEQYF
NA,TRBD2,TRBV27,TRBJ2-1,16,CASSTPTAGGRNEQFF
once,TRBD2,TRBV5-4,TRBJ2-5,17,CASSSGTSGIGKETQYF
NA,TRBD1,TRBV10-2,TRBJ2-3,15,CASREPGQGTDTQYF
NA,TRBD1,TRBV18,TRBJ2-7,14,CASSPNQGAGEQYF
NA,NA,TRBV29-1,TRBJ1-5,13,CSVAFQEDQPQHF
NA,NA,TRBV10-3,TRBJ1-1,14,CAISGLSGNTEAFF
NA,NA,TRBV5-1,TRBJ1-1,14,CASSILTENTEAFF